These T cell receptor beta chains were read from a single sample in a study of CD8+CD57+ T cells in acquired aplastic anemia. TCRdb re-derived calls from the reads in MiXCR, one entry per CDR3 protein. Found here are about 270,000 distinct CDR3 sequences, approximately 57% of them singletons; the top ten hold around 8%. The sequenced material came from sorted CD4+, CD8+, or CD8+CD57+ T cells (not recorded which) from PBMCs. Every receptor here comes from a human donor with severe aplastic anemia or a healthy control (not recorded which). The CDR3 runs from the conserved cysteine through the conserved F or W. A D gene is named only where the DNA matches it firmly.

TRBJ2-5 | TRBV12-3/TRBV12-4 | TRBD2 | CASSPGTSGGETQYF
TRBJ2-7 | TRBV10-2 | TRBD2 | CASSEIAGAAYEQYF
TRBJ1-4 | TRBV5-1 | NA | CASSLAGETEKLFF
TRBJ1-2 | TRBV12-3/TRBV12-4 | TRBD1 | CASSLYGTGNPYGYTF
TRBJ1-2 | TRBV24-1 | NA | CATSEGPPAYGYTF
TRBJ1-5 | TRBV5-1 | NA | CASSPGGGDQPQHF
TRBJ1-2 | TRBV12-5 | NA | CASWARDSNYGYTF
TRBJ2-2 | TRBV28 | NA | CASSTRGTGGLFF
TRBJ2-7 | TRBV20-1 | NA | CSAASAGAYYEQYF
TRBJ2-7 | TRBV6-5 | TRBD1 | CASSPGTVYEQYF
TRBJ1-1 | TRBV20-1 | TRBD1 | CSAGTGGNPNTEAFF
TRBJ1-1 | TRBV25-1 | NA | CASISGRTEAFF
TRBJ2-7 | TRBV20-1 | NA | CSARAAAYEQYF
TRBJ2-7 | TRBV12-3/TRBV12-4 | NA | CATSDITRDEQYF
TRBJ2-3 | TRBV12-3/TRBV12-4 | TRBD2 | CASSASGSGTDTQYF
TRBJ2-7 | TRBV20-1 | NA | CSAPLVARRNEQYF
TRBJ2-6 | TRBV14 | NA | CASSQDRRQNPGANVLTF
TRBJ2-7 | TRBV9 | TRBD2 | CASSRASGAYEQYF
TRBJ1-6 | TRBV19 | NA | CASSYPSTYNSPLHF
TRBJ2-3 | TRBV25-1 | TRBD1 | CASSDLRQGGDTQYF
TRBJ2-5 | TRBV9 | TRBD1 | CASSAPGQGLETQYF
TRBJ2-1 | TRBV19 | NA | CASSSRPGNEQFF
TRBJ2-7 | TRBV9 | NA | CASSLGGYAPEQYF
TRBJ2-5 | TRBV20-1 | NA | CSASTVGRKTQYF
TRBJ2-7 | TRBV10-3 | NA | CAISEGVSYVQYF
TRBJ1-2 | TRBV14 | NA | CASSQWGQGRDYGYTF
TRBJ1-1 | TRBV9 | NA | CASSVGRLQGTEAFF
TRBJ2-3 | TRBV20-1 | TRBD2 | CSASRGLAGDTDTQYF
TRBJ2-3 | TRBV7-2 | NA | CACSYITDTQYF
TRBJ2-1 | TRBV25-1 | TRBD2 | CASSESPKIAGAFPSYNEQFF
NA | TRBV12-3/TRBV12-4 | NA | CASSGTEEETQYF
TRBJ2-2 | TRBV2 | NA | CASATEMDTGELFF
TRBJ2-5 | TRBV7-3 | TRBD1 | CASSVQQGVETQYF
TRBJ2-7 | TRBV11-2 | TRBD2 | CASSLVREGEQYF
TRBJ1-1 | TRBV7-8 | NA | CASSSSSGKEAFF
TRBJ2-7 | TRBV6-5 | NA | CASSYSRNYEQYF
TRBJ2-7 | TRBV15 | NA | CATSRDGTSYEQYF
TRBJ2-1 | TRBV11-3 | NA | CASSSAFSDPYNEQFF
TRBJ2-7 | TRBV27 | NA | CASSLNSLDRGFPYEQYF
TRBJ1-3 | TRBV7-9 | NA | CASSPPGNSGNTIYF
TRBJ1-2 | TRBV10-2 | TRBD1 | CASRGTVDPNYGYTF
TRBJ2-1 | TRBV20-1 | TRBD2 | CSAGFTGTSTNNEQFF
TRBJ2-3 | TRBV5-5 | NA | CASSPDTAGPDTQYF
TRBJ1-2 | TRBV30 | NA | CARGGLGDGYTF
TRBJ1-4 | TRBV19 | TRBD1 | CASSTTGQGIRTNEKLFF
TRBJ1-2 | TRBV18 | TRBD1 | CASSSGQGQGYTF
TRBJ1-6 | TRBV7-8 | NA | CASSLEPGRISPLHF